A single sample gave rise to the 27 T cell receptor beta chains below, sequenced in a study of T cells in Graves' hyperthyroidism and ophthalmopathy. TCR beta CDR3 regions were amplified from RNA transcripts. The TCR CDR3 first-round RT-PCR relied on the HTBI primer set. TCRdb re-called the multiplex PCR reads with MiXCR, one entry per CDR3 protein. The table records fewer than 800,000 distinct CDR3 sequences, less than 20% of them present only once. What was sequenced was blood. These receptors all come from a man aged 18 to 30 with Graves' hyperthyroidism.

This clonotype was seen only a few times. The rearrangement links TRBV7-9 to TRBJ2-5, with D possibly TRBD1 on 6 matching bases. The CDR3 is 14 amino acids. Trimming shortened V by 7 bases and J by 0 bases, and 12 bases separated the two germline ends. Germline CDR1 reads SEHNR; CDR2 reads FQNEAQ (reference sequence). The CDR3: CASTLGDNQETQYF. DNA for the CDR3: TGTGCCAGCACCCTAGGGGACAACCAAGAGACCCAGTACTTC.

The genes are TRBV6-1 and TRBJ2-5; D is tentatively TRBD1 or TRBD2 (5 bases each). Germline V gene data show CDR1 as MNHNS and CDR2 as SASEGT. V was pared by 5 bases and J by 3 bases, with 19 bases between. The CDR3 runs 16 residues. Here the CDR3 DNA reads TGTGCCAGCAGTCCCTCCCTGGGGGAGATAGAAGAGACCCAGTACTTC. Amino acid sequence: CASSPSLGEIEETQYF.

This clonotype came up many times. This chain links TRBV6-1 with TRBJ1-5, with 10 bases identical to TRBD1. V was pared by 5 bases and J by 5 bases, with 3 bases of the junction left unmatched. The CDR3 runs 14 residues. Looked up from germline, CDR1 is MNHNS and CDR2 is SASEGT. The CDR3 DNA follows: TGTGCCAGCAGTTCGGGACAGGGGCATCAGCCCCAGCATTTT. Its translation: CASSSGQGHQPQHF.

This clonotype was seen more than once but under ten times. The chain links TRBV24-1 to TRBJ2-7; 10 bases line up with TRBD2. Germline V gene data show CDR1 as KGHDR and CDR2 as SFDVKD. V shed 4 bases and J 5 bases; nucleotides not matched to a gene: 4. The CDR3 runs to 14 residues. CDR3 amino acids: CATSEASGSHEQYF. CDR3 coding DNA: TGTGCCACCAGTGAGGCTAGCGGGAGCCACGAGCAGTACTTC.

This clonotype was detected many times. This chain links TRBV20-1 with TRBJ2-7; the match to TRBD2 covers 10 bases. Unmatched junction bases numbered 3, after V lost 3 bases and J lost 4 bases. Germline V gene lookup returns CDR1 DFQATT and CDR2 SNEGSKA (reference sequence). CDR3 length: 13 amino acids. CDR3 region: CSASGTSEYEQYF. CDR3 DNA sequence: TGCAGTGCTAGTGGGACTAGCGAGTACGAGCAGTACTTC.

On this clonotype: One end of the junction fails to match germline, which may point to a read error. The chain couples TRBV28 to TRBJ2-1, with TRBD2 matching 10 bases. Germline V gives CDR1 MDHEN, CDR2 SYDVKM. This CDR3 is built from 15 residues. The CDR3 sequence: CASKTSGLSHNEQFF. The CDR3, as DNA: TGTGCCAGCAAGACTAGCGGGCTCTCCCACAATGAGCAGTTCTTC.

This clonotype was observed many times. The chain is built from TRBV20-1 and TRBJ2-3, with 13 bases identical to TRBD2. From germline, CDR1 is DFQATT and CDR2 SNEGSKA (reference sequence). The CDR3 spans 15 residues. The V gene end was trimmed by 4 bases and the J gene end by 2 bases; junction bases not matched to a gene: 3. CDR3: CSAKGLAGFTDTQYF. The DNA for the CDR3 is TGCAGTGCTAAGGGACTAGCGGGATTCACAGATACGCAGTATTTT.

This clonotype was detected many times. This chain uses TRBV18 with TRBJ2-7; D is possibly TRBD1 (5 bases). The CDR3 consists of 14 residues. Germline CDR1 reads KGHSH; CDR2 reads LQKENI. Trimming took off 2 bases at V and 3 bases at J, with 11 bases between the two ends. As DNA, the CDR3 is TGTGCCAGCTCACCATTTGACAGAGTCTACGAGCAGTACTTC. Its protein product is CASSPFDRVYEQYF.

This clonotype was observed a few times. This chain links TRBV3-1 with TRBJ1-1; no clear D gene. This CDR3 comprises 14 residues. Trimming pared 2 bases from V and 1 base from J, leaving 8 bases between. Germline loops: CDR1 LGHDT, CDR2 YNNKEL (reference sequence). The CDR3, as DNA: TGTGCCAGCAGCCAACGTGAAGCGAACACTGAAGCTTTCTTT. This gives the protein CASSQREANTEAFF.

This clonotype was observed many times. The chain has TRBV28 and TRBJ2-7; no definite D call. The germline V gene encodes CDR1 MDHEN and CDR2 SYDVKM. The CDR3 covers 13 residues. Between the trimmed V and J ends, which lost 1 base and 3 bases, there was a span of 7 bases. The CDR3 coding sequence is TGTGCCAGCAGTTTATTACTGGGCTACGAGCAGTACTTC. Encoded protein: CASSLLLGYEQYF. The whole variable domain, remainder taken from reference TRBV28 and TRBJ2-7, is DVKVTQSSRYLVKRTGEKVFLECVQDMDHENMFWYRQDPGLGLRLIYFSYDVKMKEKGDIPEGYSVSREKKERFSLILESASTNQTSMYLCASSLLLGYEQYFGPGTRLTVT.

The sample holds many counts of this clonotype. The rearrangement joins TRBV6-5 to TRBJ2-5; either TRBD1 or TRBD2 may fit D (6 bases each). The germline V gene has CDR1 MNHEY and CDR2 SVGAGI. V was trimmed by 2 bases and J by 4 bases, leaving 14 bases between them. CDR3 length: 15 residues. The CDR3 here is CASSYVGAEGETQYF. As DNA, the CDR3 is TGTGCCAGCAGTTACGTGGGGGCGGAGGGAGAGACCCAGTACTTC.

The V gene is TRBV3-2, the J gene TRBJ2-6; no DNA check was done on the table's D call, TRBD1. TRBV3-2 is noted as a pseudogene. The CDR3 runs to 16 residues. DNA of the CDR3: TGTGCCAGCAGCCGCGACGGGGGTTCCGGGGCCAACGTCCTGACTTTC. This sequence encodes CASSRDGGSGANVLTF.

This clonotype turned up a few times. One junction end disagrees with the germline gene, perhaps due to a read error. The chain recombines TRBV28 with TRBJ2-6; D is possibly TRBD1 (6 bases). In germline, CDR1 is MDHEN, CDR2 SYDVKM. This CDR3 is built from 15 residues. The CDR3 loop is CASSSGAAGTNVLTF. CDR3 in DNA: TGTGCCAGCAGTTCAGGGGCTGCTGGGACCAACGTCCTGACTTTC.

This clonotype was counted at least ten times. The chain combines TRBV28 with TRBJ2-7, with 11 positions matching TRBD2. The junction had 7 bases not matched to a gene; V was cut back by 2 bases and J by 4 bases. The length of the CDR3 is 16 residues. Germline CDR1 and CDR2: MDHEN and SYDVKM. The CDR3 DNA reads as TGTGCCAGCAGTTTAGCCCGACTAGCGGGAAGGTACGAGCAGTACTTC. It encodes CASSLARLAGRYEQYF.

This clonotype has at least ten counts. The V call is TRBV3-1, the J call TRBJ2-5; the D gene is possibly TRBD2 (5 bases). Germline CDR1 is LGHDT and CDR2 is YNNKEL (reference sequence). CDR3 length: 15 residues. Trimming shortened V by 6 bases and J by 5 bases, and 19 bases separated the two germline ends. The CDR3 DNA sequence: TGTGCCAGCAGTAACCCGGGGAAGGGAGTGGAGACCCAGTACTTC. The encoded protein is CASSNPGKGVETQYF.

This clonotype was seen many times. This chain uses TRBV5-1 with TRBJ2-5; TRBD2 agrees at 7 bases. Germline CDR1 is SGHRS and CDR2 is YFSETQ. This CDR3 region has 15 residues. V dropped 1 base and J dropped 0; count of bases not matched to a gene: 3. DNA of the CDR3: TGCGCCAGCAGCTTGCTAGCGGACCACCAAGAGACCCAGTACTTC. This encodes CASSLLADHQETQYF.

The CDR3 region has the DNA TGTGCCATCAGTGAAGAGGAGGGGGTCCCAGATACGCAGTATTTT. This sequence encodes CAISEEEGVPDTQYF. J is TRBJ2-3 and V is TRBV10-3; the D gene could be TRBD1 or TRBD2 (6 bases each). V was clipped by 3 bases and J by 4 bases, with 14 bases between them. This CDR3 comprises 15 residues. Per germline, CDR1 ENHRY and CDR2 SYGVKD.

This clonotype has ten or more counts. V is TRBV20-1 and J is TRBJ2-7; D not certain. This CDR3 is 13 amino acids long. Deletions cut 2 bases from V and 3 bases from J, with 11 bases between. Germline CDR1 reads DFQATT; CDR2 reads SNEGSKA (reference sequence). CDR3 in DNA: TGCAGTGCTAGACACCTCGACCGCTACGAGCAGTACTTC. This encodes CSARHLDRYEQYF.

This clonotype was observed a few times. The V gene is TRBV5-1, the J gene TRBJ2-2; D is perhaps TRBD2 (5 bases). The CDR3 is 13 amino acids. V lost 7 bases to trimming and J lost 4 bases, with 11 bases between them. Per germline, CDR1 SGHRS and CDR2 YFSETQ. Here the CDR3 reads CASLEGSTGELFF. The CDR3 DNA sequence: TGCGCCAGCCTAGAGGGTTCCACCGGGGAGCTGTTTTTT.

This clonotype was counted many times. V is TRBV7-3 and J is TRBJ2-7; D gene uncertain. CDR1 is SGHTA and CDR2 is FQGTGA in the germline V gene. The CDR3 consists of 15 residues. Trimming took off 4 bases at V and 5 bases at J, with 18 bases between the two ends. The CDR3 loop reads CASSSEQADPDEQYF. The DNA for the CDR3 is TGTGCCAGCAGCTCCGAGCAGGCGGATCCGGACGAGCAGTACTTC.

This clonotype was counted many times. The chain has TRBV18 and TRBJ1-5; no reliable D call. Germline CDR1 and CDR2: KGHSH and LQKENI. The V end was cut by 6 bases, the J end by 3 bases, with 9 bases between. This CDR3 region has 13 residues. This CDR3 is CASSRDVNQPQHF. The CDR3, as DNA: TGTGCCAGCTCCCGTGACGTCAATCAGCCCCAGCATTTT.

This clonotype was observed at least ten times. V is TRBV7-3 and J is TRBJ1-1, with D maybe TRBD1 (5 bases). The germline gives CDR1 SGHTA, CDR2 FQGTGA. Trimming cost V 4 bases and J 1 base, with 10 bases left between them. This CDR3 spans 14 amino acids. CDR3 in DNA: TGTGCCAGCAGCTCACTCGGGGGGAACACTGAAGCTTTCTTT. Protein sequence: CASSSLGGNTEAFF.

There are many counts of this clonotype. The V call is TRBV7-8, the J call TRBJ2-1, with D unclear. Trimming removed 2 bases from V and 5 bases from J, with 7 bases in between. Germline loops: CDR1 SGHVS, CDR2 FQNEAQ. The CDR3 length is 13 residues. CDR3 sequence: CASSLFLHNEQFF. The CDR3 bases are TGTGCCAGCAGCTTATTCCTCCACAATGAGCAGTTCTTC.

At least ten counts were recorded for this clonotype. This chain uses TRBV7-9 with TRBJ2-7; D uncertain. There are 13 residues in the CDR3. Germline V lookup: CDR1 SEHNR, CDR2 FQNEAQ (reference sequence). The germline V and J ends were trimmed by 4 bases and 4 bases, with 11 bases remaining between them. Written as DNA, the CDR3 is TGTGCCAGCAGCTCGGCAGCCTGGTACGAGCAGTACTTC. Protein product: CASSSAAWYEQYF.

The chain recombines TRBV5-1 with TRBJ2-2, with D possibly matching TRBD2 (5 bases). Trimming took off 3 bases at V and 5 bases at J, with 23 bases between the two ends. Germline V gene sequence: CDR1 SGHRS, CDR2 YFSETQ. The CDR3 is 18 amino acids. The CDR3 region is CASSSPGSAPDGTGELFF. CDR3 nucleotide sequence: TGCGCCAGCAGCTCCCCGGGGAGCGCCCCGGACGGAACCGGGGAGCTGTTTTTT.

This clonotype was recorded many times. V usage is TRBV20-1 and J usage is TRBJ2-4; D gene unclear. CDR3 size: 12 residues. The germline V gene encodes CDR1 DFQATT and CDR2 SNEGSKA (reference sequence). V was pared by 4 bases and J by 4 bases, with 8 bases between. CDR3 bases: TGCAGTGCTACCCTGGGGAAAAACATTCAGTACTTC. Its protein is CSATLGKNIQYF.

The rearrangement links TRBV28 to TRBJ2-3; D could derive from TRBD1 or TRBD2 (5 bases each). The V gene's germline CDR1 is MDHEN and CDR2 SYDVKM. Trimming left V 3 bases short and J 0 bases short, with 13 bases between. The CDR3 runs to 16 residues. CDR3 in amino acids: CASSFRGRGSTDTQYF. CDR3 sequence (DNA): TGTGCCAGCAGTTTTCGGGGCCGCGGGAGCACAGATACGCAGTATTTT.